This T cell receptor beta chain was identified in a study of cytomegalovirus exposure and HLA in healthy donors. Study-wide results and caveats: An ancestry cluster, one associated with Asian ancestry, reportedly showed fewer N-insertions than the approximately 720-donor mean in a later analysis. V- and J-gene trimming in TCR beta was tied to a missense DCLRE1C variant by an analysis performed later. In terms of immune exposure information, only CMV serostatus was available.

The CDR3 runs 13 residues. The germline V gene encodes CDR1 SGHRS and CDR2 YFSETQ. J was trimmed by 4 bases and V by 4 bases; bases with no gene match: 2. At sampling all donors were nominally healthy, likely with unrecorded immune exposures. With respect to this clone: Its specificity is not known.

With 60 Vbeta and 13 Jbeta primers, the PCR was carried out. The repertoire was sequenced with immunoSEQ multiplex PCR; TCRdb's copy has only in-frame clones and lacks some. This sample's clone table lists about 200,000 clones. The source material was PBMCs. V and J are TRBV5-1 and TRBJ1-3; 7 bases match TRBD1. The clonotype comes from a woman aged 25 to 39 in good health and CMV-seropositive. This chain's CDR3 is CASSPTGGNTIYF. The CDR3 DNA reads as TGCGCCAGCAGCCCGACAGGGGGAAACACCATATATTTT.